This is a list of T cell receptor beta chains from one sample in a study of blood T cells in healthy people across ages. TCRdb redid the calling of the 5' RACE reads with MiXCR, one entry per CDR3 protein. Among approximately 770,000 distinct CDR3 sequences, 58% were seen once, and the ten largest hold about 20%. Sequencing was carried out using blood. Receptors originate from a man aged 25-40 years in good health. The CDR3 runs from the conserved cysteine through the conserved F or W. A D gene is named only where the DNA matches it firmly. Part of the rows lack a size; the others show once, few, many or a class for expanded clones.

size	V	J	length	D	DNA	CDR3
-	TRBV20-1	TRBJ1-6	16	TRBD1	TGCAGTGCTAGAGCGGGGCGGGGACAGAGGAATTCACCCCTCCACTTT	CSARAGRGQRNSPLHF
-	TRBV6-1	TRBJ1-5	15	-	TGTGCCAGCAGTGAATTCGGGGAGAGCAATCAGCCCCGGCATTTT	CASSEFGESNQPRHF
-	TRBV20-1	TRBJ1-1	14	-	TGCAGTGCTAGAGATGGTAGGGGGGTCACTGAAGCTTTCTTT	CSARDGRGVTEAFF
few	TRBV20-1	TRBJ2-1	17	TRBD2	TGCAGTGCTAGATCCCCCGGACTAGCGGGACCAGGGTTGAAGCAGTTCTTC	CSARSPGLAGPGLKQFF
-	TRBV12-3/TRBV12-4	TRBJ1-2	14	-	TGTGCCAGCAGTTTACGTCCGGCTTCCTATGGCTACACCTTC	CASSLRPASYGYTF
-	TRBV20-1	TRBJ2-7	13	-	TGCAGTGCTAACCCGGGACCTACCTACGAGCAGTACTTC	CSANPGPTYEQYF
many	TRBV3-2	TRBJ2-1	12	-	TGTGCCAGCAGCCAAGGAATGAATGAGCAGTTCTTC	CASSQGMNEQFF
-	TRBV12-3/TRBV12-4	TRBJ2-7	20	TRBD2	TGTGCCAGCAGTTTATTTTCTTGGCCCCAGACTAGCAGTTTTACGTTGAGGCAGTACTTC	CASSLFSWPQTSSFTLRQYF
few	TRBV29-1	TRBJ2-5	14	-	TGCAGCGTTGCATTAGGGGCGACCTCCGAGACCCAGTACTTC	CSVALGATSETQYF
-	TRBV20-1	TRBJ1-5	14	TRBD1	TGCAGCTACGACAGGGCAAAATGGAATCAGCCCCAGCATTTT	CSYDRAKWNQPQHF
-	TRBV27	TRBJ2-7	15	TRBD1	TGTGCCAGCAGGCTTACCGGGACAGGTTCTTACGAGCAGTACTTC	CASRLTGTGSYEQYF
-	TRBV5-1	TRBJ2-7	19	-	TGCGCCAGCAGCTTTGGGCCAACCGGGGCCCTCGTCTATGAGGGTGAGCAGTACTTC	CASSFGPTGALVYEGEQYF
-	TRBV9	TRBJ2-1	13	-	TGTGCCAGCAGCGCCCATGTAGTGGATGAGCAGTTCTTC	CASSAHVVDEQFF
-	TRBV16	TRBJ2-5	15	-	TGTGCCAGCAGCGCGAAAGCAGTATTTGAGGAGACCCAGTACTTC	CASSAKAVFEETQYF
-	TRBV12-3/TRBV12-4	TRBJ2-3	15	-	TGTGCCAGCAGTTTTCAGGGCATCTTCACAGATACGCAGTATTTT	CASSFQGIFTDTQYF
-	TRBV3-1	TRBJ2-7	14	-	TGTGCCAGCAGCCAAGGGGGCCCCGTGGAGGAGCAGTACTTC	CASSQGGPVEEQYF
-	TRBV25-1	TRBJ2-1	14	TRBD2	TGTGCCAGCGTAAATAGCGGGGGGGCCAATGAGCAGTTCTTC	CASVNSGGANEQFF
-	TRBV5-4	TRBJ2-7	16	TRBD1	TGTGCCAGCAGCACCAAACCAGGGGGTCCTCCCTACGAGCAGTACTTC	CASSTKPGGPPYEQYF
few	TRBV6-5	TRBJ2-5	16	-	TGTGCCAGCAGTTACTCGAGCCAAGGCTACCAAGAGACCCAGTACTTC	CASSYSSQGYQETQYF
-	TRBV5-1	TRBJ2-7	14	TRBD1	TGCGCCAGCAGCTCGCAGGGGGTATCCTACGAGCAGTACTTC	CASSSQGVSYEQYF
-	TRBV5-5	TRBJ2-3	13	-	TGTGCCAGCAGCTCGGTAGTATCAGATACGCAGTATTTT	CASSSVVSDTQYF
-	TRBV6-5	TRBJ2-7	14	-	TGTGCCAGCAGCCGATTCCAGGGGACCTACGAGCAGTACTTC	CASSRFQGTYEQYF
few	TRBV28	TRBJ2-1	20	TRBD2	TGTGCCAGCAGTTTAAACGGACTAGCGGGAGGTTATAGCTCCTACAATGAGCAGTTCTTC	CASSLNGLAGGYSSYNEQFF
-	TRBV2	TRBJ2-1	12	-	TGTGCCAGCAGGAGGGACGGAGGGGTGCAGTTCTTC	CASRRDGGVQFF
-	TRBV20-1	TRBJ2-3	14	-	TGCAGTGCCAGTGATCCGACAGGCACAGATACGCAGTATTTT	CSASDPTGTDTQYF
-	TRBV7-9	TRBJ2-1	13	TRBD1	TGTGCCAGCAGGCTTCGGGACAGTAATGAGCAGTTCTTC	CASRLRDSNEQFF
-	TRBV6-5	TRBJ2-5	13	-	TGTGCCAGCAGTCCCGAGCGGAAGGGGGCCCAGTACTTC	CASSPERKGAQYF
-	TRBV29-1	TRBJ1-1	13	-	TGCAGCGTTGTTACTCGGGGCAAGACTGAAGCTTTCTTT	CSVVTRGKTEAFF
-	TRBV29-1	TRBJ2-7	12	-	TGCAGCGTTGTGGGGGGGGCAGACGAGCAGTACTTC	CSVVGGADEQYF
-	TRBV12-5	TRBJ2-7	14	-	TGTGCTAGTGGTGGTACTAAAACCTCCTACGAGCAGTACTTC	CASGGTKTSYEQYF
-	TRBV20-1	TRBJ2-5	14	TRBD1	TGCAGTGGTGAAATCTCGACAGGGATAAAGACCCAGTACTTC	CSGEISTGIKTQYF